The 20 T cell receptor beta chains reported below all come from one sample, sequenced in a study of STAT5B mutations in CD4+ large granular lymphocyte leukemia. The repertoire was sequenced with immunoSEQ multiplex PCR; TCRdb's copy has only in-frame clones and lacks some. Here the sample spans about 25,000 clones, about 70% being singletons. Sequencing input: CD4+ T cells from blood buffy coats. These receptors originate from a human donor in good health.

The CDR3 here is CSVAEGSGETQYF. CDR3 nucleotides: TGCAGCGTCGCGGAGGGAAGCGGAGAGACCCAGTACTTC. V and J are TRBV29-1 and TRBJ2-5, with TRBD2 as a possible D gene (6 bases). V lost 6 bases, J lost 4 bases, and 15 bases lay in between. This CDR3 region has 13 residues. Germline loops: CDR1 SQVTM, CDR2 ANQGSEA.

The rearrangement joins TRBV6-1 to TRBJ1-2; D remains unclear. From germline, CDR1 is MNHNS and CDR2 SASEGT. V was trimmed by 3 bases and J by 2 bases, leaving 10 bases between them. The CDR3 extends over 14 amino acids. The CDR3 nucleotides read TGTGCCAGCAGTGAGAGTTGGCAGAACTATGGCTACACCTTC. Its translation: CASSESWQNYGYTF.

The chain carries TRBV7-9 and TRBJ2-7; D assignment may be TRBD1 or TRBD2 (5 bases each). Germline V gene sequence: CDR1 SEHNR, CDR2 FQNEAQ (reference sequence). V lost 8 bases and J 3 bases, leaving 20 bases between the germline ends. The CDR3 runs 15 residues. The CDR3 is CASGKPGAKNYEQYF. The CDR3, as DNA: TGTGCCAGCGGAAAACCCGGGGCGAAAAACTACGAGCAGTACTTC.

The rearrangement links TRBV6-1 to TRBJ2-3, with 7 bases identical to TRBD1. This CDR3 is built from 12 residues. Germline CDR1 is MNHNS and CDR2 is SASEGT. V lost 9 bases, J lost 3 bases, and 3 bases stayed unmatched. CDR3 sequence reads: CASETGTDTQYF. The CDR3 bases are TGTGCCAGTGAGACAGGGACAGATACGCAGTATTTT.

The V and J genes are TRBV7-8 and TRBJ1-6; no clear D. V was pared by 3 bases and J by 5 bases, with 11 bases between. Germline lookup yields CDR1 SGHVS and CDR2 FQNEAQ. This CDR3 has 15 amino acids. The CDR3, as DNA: TGTGCCAGCAGCTTGTACAAAGGGAATAATTCACCCCTCCACTTT. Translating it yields CASSLYKGNNSPLHF. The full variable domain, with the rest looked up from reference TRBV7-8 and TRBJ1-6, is GAGVSQSPRYKVAKRGQDVALRCDPISGHVSLFWYQQALGQGPEFLTYFQNEAQLDKSGLPSDRFFAERPEGSVSTLKIQRTQQEDSAVYLCASSLYKGNNSPLHFGNGTRLTVT.

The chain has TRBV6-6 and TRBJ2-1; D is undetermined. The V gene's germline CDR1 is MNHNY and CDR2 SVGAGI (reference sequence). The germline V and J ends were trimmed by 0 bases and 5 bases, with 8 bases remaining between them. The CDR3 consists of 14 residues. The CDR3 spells CASSYSIGDNEQFF. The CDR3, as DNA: TGTGCCAGCAGTTACTCGATTGGGGACAATGAGCAGTTCTTC.

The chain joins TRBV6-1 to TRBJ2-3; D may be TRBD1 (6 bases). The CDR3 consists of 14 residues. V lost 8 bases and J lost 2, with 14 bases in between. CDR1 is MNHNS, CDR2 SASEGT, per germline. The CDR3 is CASRLGHLTDTQYF. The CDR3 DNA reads TGTGCCAGCCGGCTGGGACACCTCACAGATACGCAGTATTTT.

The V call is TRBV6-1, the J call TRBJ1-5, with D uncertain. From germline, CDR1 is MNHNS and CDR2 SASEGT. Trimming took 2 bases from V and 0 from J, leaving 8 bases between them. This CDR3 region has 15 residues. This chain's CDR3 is CASSEQIHSNQPQHF. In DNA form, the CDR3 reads TGTGCCAGCAGTGAACAGATCCATAGCAATCAGCCCCAGCATTTT.

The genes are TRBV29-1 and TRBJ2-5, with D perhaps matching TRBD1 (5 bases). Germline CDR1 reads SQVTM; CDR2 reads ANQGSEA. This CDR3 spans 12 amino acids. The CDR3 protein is CRAGDYRETQYF. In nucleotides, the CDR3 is TGCAGGGCTGGGGATTACAGGGAGACCCAGTACTTC.

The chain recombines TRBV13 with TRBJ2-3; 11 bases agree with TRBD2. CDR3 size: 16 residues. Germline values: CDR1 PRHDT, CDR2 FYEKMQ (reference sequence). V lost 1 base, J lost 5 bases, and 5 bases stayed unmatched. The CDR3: CASSLAWTSGRDTQYF. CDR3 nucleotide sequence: TGTGCCAGCAGCTTAGCTTGGACTAGCGGGCGAGATACGCAGTATTTT.

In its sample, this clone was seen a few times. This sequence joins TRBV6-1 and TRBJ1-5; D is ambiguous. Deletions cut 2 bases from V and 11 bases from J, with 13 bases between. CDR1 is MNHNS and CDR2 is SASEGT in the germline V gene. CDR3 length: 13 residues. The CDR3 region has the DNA TGTGCCAGCAGTGAATTTGTTCGGGGTACCCAGCATTTT. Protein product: CASSEFVRGTQHF.

Here the CDR3 reads CASSLEQFYEQYV. CDR3 sequence (DNA): TGTGCCAGCAGCTTAGAACAGTTCTACGAGCAGTACGTC. The V and J genes are TRBV7-2 and TRBJ2-7, with unresolved D. Trimming cost V 1 base and J 3 bases, with 7 bases left between them. Germline loops: CDR1 SGHTA, CDR2 FQGNSA. This CDR3 has 13 amino acids.

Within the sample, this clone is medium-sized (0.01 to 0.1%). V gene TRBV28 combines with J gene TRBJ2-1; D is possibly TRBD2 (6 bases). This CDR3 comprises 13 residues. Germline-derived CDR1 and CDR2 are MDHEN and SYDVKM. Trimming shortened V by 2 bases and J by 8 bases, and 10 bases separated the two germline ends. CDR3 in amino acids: CASSLAGPHEQFF. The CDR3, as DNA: TGTGCCAGCAGTTTAGCGGGGCCTCATGAGCAGTTCTTC.

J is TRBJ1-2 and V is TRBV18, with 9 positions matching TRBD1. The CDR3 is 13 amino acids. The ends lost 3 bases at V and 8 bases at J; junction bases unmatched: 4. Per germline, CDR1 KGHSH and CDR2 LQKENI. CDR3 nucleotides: TGTGCCAGCTCACCCAGACAGGGGGAAGGCTACACCTTC. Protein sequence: CASSPRQGEGYTF.

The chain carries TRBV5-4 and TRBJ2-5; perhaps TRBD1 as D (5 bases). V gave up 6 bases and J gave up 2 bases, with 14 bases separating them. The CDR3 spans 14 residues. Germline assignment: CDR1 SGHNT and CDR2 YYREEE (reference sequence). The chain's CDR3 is CASTSSRTQETQYF. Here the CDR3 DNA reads TGTGCCAGCACCTCTTCAAGGACACAAGAGACCCAGTACTTC.

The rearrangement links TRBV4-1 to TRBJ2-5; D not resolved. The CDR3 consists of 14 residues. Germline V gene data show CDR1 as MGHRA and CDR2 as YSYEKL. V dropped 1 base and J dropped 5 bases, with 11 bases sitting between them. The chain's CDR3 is CASSQGMRSETQYF. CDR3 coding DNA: TGCGCCAGCAGCCAAGGGATGAGGTCCGAGACCCAGTACTTC.

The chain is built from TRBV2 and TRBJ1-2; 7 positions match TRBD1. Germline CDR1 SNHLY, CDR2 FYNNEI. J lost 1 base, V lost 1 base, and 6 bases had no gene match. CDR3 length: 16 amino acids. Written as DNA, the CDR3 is TGTGCCAGCAGTGAAGGGCCGAGACAGGGTAACTATGGCTACACCTTC. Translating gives CASSEGPRQGNYGYTF.

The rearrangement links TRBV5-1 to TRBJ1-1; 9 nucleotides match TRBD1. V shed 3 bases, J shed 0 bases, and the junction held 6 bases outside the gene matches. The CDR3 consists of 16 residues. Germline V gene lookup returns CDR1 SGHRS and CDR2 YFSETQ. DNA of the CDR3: TGCGCCAGCAGCTGGGGGGGACAGGGATTGAACACTGAAGCTTTCTTT. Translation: CASSWGGQGLNTEAFF. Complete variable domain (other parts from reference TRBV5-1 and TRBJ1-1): KAGVTQTPRYLIKTRGQQVTLSCSPISGHRSVSWYQQTPGQGLQFLFEYFSETQRNKGNFPGRFSGRQFSNSRSEMNVSTLELGDSALYLCASSWGGQGLNTEAFFGQGTRLTVV.

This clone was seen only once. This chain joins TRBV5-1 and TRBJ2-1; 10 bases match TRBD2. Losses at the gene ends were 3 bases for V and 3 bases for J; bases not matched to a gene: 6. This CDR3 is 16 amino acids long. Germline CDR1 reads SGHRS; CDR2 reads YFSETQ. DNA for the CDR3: TGCGCCAGCAGCTCGATGAAGCGGGGGGGCTACAATGAGCAGTTCTTC. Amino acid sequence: CASSSMKRGGYNEQFF. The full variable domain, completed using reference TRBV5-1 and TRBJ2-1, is KAGVTQTPRYLIKTRGQQVTLSCSPISGHRSVSWYQQTPGQGLQFLFEYFSETQRNKGNFPGRFSGRQFSNSRSEMNVSTLELGDSALYLCASSSMKRGGYNEQFFGPGTRLTVL.

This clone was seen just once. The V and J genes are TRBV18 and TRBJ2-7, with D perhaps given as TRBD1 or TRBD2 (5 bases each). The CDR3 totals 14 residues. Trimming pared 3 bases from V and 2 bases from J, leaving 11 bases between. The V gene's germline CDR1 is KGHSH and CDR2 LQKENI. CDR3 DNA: TGTGCCAGCTCACCTAGCCGGGGCCCCTACGAGCAGTACTTC. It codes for CASSPSRGPYEQYF.